Listed below are T cell receptor beta chains from one sample, sequenced in a study of OX40 agonist ivuxolimab in advanced cancers. Profiling relied on immunoSEQ multiplex PCR, and the TCRdb table lists in-frame clones only, not all of them. Here the sample spans roughly 51,000 clones, approximately 91% being singletons. The source was CD4+ or CD8+ T cells sorted from blood, collected in a trial of the OX40 agonist ivuxolimab. The receptor set was obtained from an adult with an advanced solid tumor such as melanoma, head and neck, liver or kidney cancer. The CDR3 runs from the conserved cysteine through the conserved F or W. Fields, in order: D gene, J gene, V gene, CDR3 length, clone size, CDR3 DNA, CDR3 protein. A D gene is named only where the DNA matches it firmly. The size field is filled for only some rows; it gives once, few, many or a size class.

D: TRBD1
J: TRBJ2-5
V: TRBV4-1
length: 16
size: NA
DNA: TGCGCCAGCAGTCAATACGGGACGTCAGGGGGAGAGACCCAGTACTTC
CDR3: CASSQYGTSGGETQYF

D: TRBD1
J: TRBJ2-7
V: TRBV10-2
length: 13
size: NA
DNA: TGCGCCAGCAGTGAGTACAGGGGAAACGAGCAGTACTTC
CDR3: CASSEYRGNEQYF

D: TRBD1
J: TRBJ1-2
V: TRBV19
length: 15
size: NA
DNA: TGTGCCAGTAGGCCGGGACAGGGGAATAACTATGGCTACACCTTC
CDR3: CASRPGQGNNYGYTF

D: NA
J: TRBJ2-5
V: TRBV25-1
length: 13
size: NA
DNA: TGTGCCAGCAGTGTTCGGGGCCAAGAGACCCAGTACTTC
CDR3: CASSVRGQETQYF

D: TRBD2
J: TRBJ2-3
V: TRBV13
length: 16
size: NA
DNA: TGTGCCAGCAGCTTAGGCCCCGCGGGAGTGGTAGATACGCAGTATTTT
CDR3: CASSLGPAGVVDTQYF

D: TRBD2
J: TRBJ2-1
V: TRBV5-4
length: 16
size: NA
DNA: TGTGCCAGCAGCCCGGGAGGGCGTGGGGTCTACAATGAGCAGTTCTTC
CDR3: CASSPGGRGVYNEQFF

D: NA
J: TRBJ1-5
V: TRBV18
length: 13
size: NA
DNA: TGTGCCAGCTCACACGGACATGATCAGCCCCAGCATTTT
CDR3: CASSHGHDQPQHF

D: TRBD2
J: TRBJ2-1
V: TRBV28
length: 12
size: once
DNA: TGTGCCAGCAGTGCCGACCTAGCGGGAAAGTTCTTC
CDR3: CASSADLAGKFF

D: TRBD2
J: TRBJ2-1
V: TRBV2
length: 16
size: NA
DNA: TGTGCCAGCAGTATGCCGGGACTAAGCTCCTACAATGAGCAGTTCTTC
CDR3: CASSMPGLSSYNEQFF

D: TRBD2
J: TRBJ2-7
V: TRBV5-4
length: 17
size: NA
DNA: TGTGCCAGCAGCTCCACCGGGACTAGCGGGAGTAGGTACGAGCAGTACTTC
CDR3: CASSSTGTSGSRYEQYF

D: TRBD1
J: TRBJ1-5
V: TRBV10-3
length: 13
size: few
DNA: TGTGCCACCCTACAGGGGCTGGGGCAGCCCCAGCATTTT
CDR3: CATLQGLGQPQHF

D: TRBD2
J: TRBJ2-7
V: TRBV6-1
length: 14
size: NA
DNA: TGTGCCAGCAGAAACCTAGCGGGAGTATCCGAGCAGTACTTC
CDR3: CASRNLAGVSEQYF

D: TRBD2
J: TRBJ2-3
V: TRBV27
length: 17
size: NA
DNA: TGTGCCAGCAGTTTCCGGACTAGCGGGGCTAGCACAGATACGCAGTATTTT
CDR3: CASSFRTSGASTDTQYF

D: TRBD1
J: TRBJ2-4
V: TRBV4-1
length: 20
size: NA
DNA: TGCGCCAGCAGCCAAGATTTTTCGGGTGTGGCCCGGACAGGCAAAAACATTCAGTACTTC
CDR3: CASSQDFSGVARTGKNIQYF

D: NA
J: TRBJ1-3
V: TRBV7-9
length: 11
size: NA
DNA: TGTGCCAGCAGCTTAGGGCTCTCCCTTTATTTT
CDR3: CASSLGLSLYF

D: NA
J: TRBJ1-3
V: TRBV5-4
length: 14
size: NA
DNA: TGTGCCAGCAGGGCCGGGGGTTCTGGAAACACCATATATTTT
CDR3: CASRAGGSGNTIYF

D: NA
J: TRBJ2-7
V: TRBV11-3
length: 18
size: NA
DNA: TGTGCCAGCAGCCCTGGGGTGTTGGGCCAGGGGCGTTTATACGAGCAGTACTTC
CDR3: CASSPGVLGQGRLYEQYF

D: NA
J: TRBJ1-2
V: TRBV28
length: 14
size: NA
DNA: TGTGCCAGCCTCCTCCGGGGCCCGATTTATGGCTACACCTTC
CDR3: CASLLRGPIYGYTF

D: TRBD2
J: TRBJ2-1
V: TRBV5-6
length: 15
size: NA
DNA: TGTGCCAGCTCTTTGATAGCGGGAGGGCCGGGAGAGCAGTTCTTC
CDR3: CASSLIAGGPGEQFF

D: TRBD1
J: TRBJ2-1
V: TRBV5-4
length: 15
size: once
DNA: TGTGCCAGCAGCCGCGGACAGGGGGCCATATATGAGCAGTTCTTC
CDR3: CASSRGQGAIYEQFF

D: NA
J: TRBJ1-1
V: TRBV28
length: 13
size: NA
DNA: TGTGCCAGCAGACCCCCAGGATTCACTGAAGCTTTCTTT
CDR3: CASRPPGFTEAFF

D: NA
J: TRBJ2-7
V: TRBV6-1
length: 10
size: NA
DNA: TGTGCCAGCAGTGACCACGAGCAGTACTTC
CDR3: CASSDHEQYF

D: TRBD2
J: TRBJ2-1
V: TRBV18
length: 17
size: NA
DNA: TGTGCCAGCTCACCACCCGGACTAGCGGCAAATTACAATGAGCAGTTCTTC
CDR3: CASSPPGLAANYNEQFF